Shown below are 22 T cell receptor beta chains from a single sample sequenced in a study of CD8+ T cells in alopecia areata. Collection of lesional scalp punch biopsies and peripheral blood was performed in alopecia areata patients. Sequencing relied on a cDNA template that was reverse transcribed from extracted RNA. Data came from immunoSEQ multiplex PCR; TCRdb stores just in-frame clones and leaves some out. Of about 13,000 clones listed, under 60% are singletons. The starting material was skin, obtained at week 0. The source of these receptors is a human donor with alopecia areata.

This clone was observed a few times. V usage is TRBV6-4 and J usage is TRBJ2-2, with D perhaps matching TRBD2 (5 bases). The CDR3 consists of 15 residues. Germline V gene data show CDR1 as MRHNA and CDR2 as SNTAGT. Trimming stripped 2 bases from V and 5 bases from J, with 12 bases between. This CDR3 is CASSDEGVGTGELFF. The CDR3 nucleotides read TGTGCCAGCAGTGACGAGGGAGTTGGGACCGGGGAGCTGTTTTTT.

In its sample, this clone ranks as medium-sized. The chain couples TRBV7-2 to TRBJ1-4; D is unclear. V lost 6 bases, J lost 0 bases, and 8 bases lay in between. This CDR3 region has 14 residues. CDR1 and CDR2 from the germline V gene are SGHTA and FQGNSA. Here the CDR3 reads CASRSGSTNEKLFF. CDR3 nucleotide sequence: TGTGCCAGCAGGTCGGGCTCAACTAATGAAAAACTGTTTTTT. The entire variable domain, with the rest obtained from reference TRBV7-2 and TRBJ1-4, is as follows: GAGVSQSPSNKVTEKGKDVELRCDPISGHTALYWYRQSLGQGLEFLIYFQGNSAPDKSGLPSDRFSAERTGGSVSTLTIQRTQQEDSAVYLCASRSGSTNEKLFFGSGTQLSVL.

The CDR3 is CASSIQDPSTDTQYF. The DNA for the CDR3 is TGCGCCAGCAGCATCCAGGACCCTAGCACAGATACGCAGTATTTT. This chain joins TRBV5-1 and TRBJ2-3; no firm D call. The germline gives CDR1 SGHRS, CDR2 YFSETQ. V lost 4 bases and J 0 bases, leaving 12 bases between the germline ends. CDR3 size: 15 residues. The full variable domain, in which reference TRBV5-1 and TRBJ2-3 provide the parts outside the CDR3, is KAGVTQTPRYLIKTRGQQVTLSCSPISGHRSVSWYQQTPGQGLQFLFEYFSETQRNKGNFPGRFSGRQFSNSRSEMNVSTLELGDSALYLCASSIQDPSTDTQYFGPGTRLTVL.

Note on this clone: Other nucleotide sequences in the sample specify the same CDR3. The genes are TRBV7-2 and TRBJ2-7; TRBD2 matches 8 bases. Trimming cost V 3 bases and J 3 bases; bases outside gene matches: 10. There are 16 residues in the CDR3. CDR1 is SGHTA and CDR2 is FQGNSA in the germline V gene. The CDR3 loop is CASSFPTSGEFYEQYF. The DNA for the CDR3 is TGTGCCAGCAGCTTCCCTACTAGCGGAGAGTTCTACGAGCAGTACTTC.

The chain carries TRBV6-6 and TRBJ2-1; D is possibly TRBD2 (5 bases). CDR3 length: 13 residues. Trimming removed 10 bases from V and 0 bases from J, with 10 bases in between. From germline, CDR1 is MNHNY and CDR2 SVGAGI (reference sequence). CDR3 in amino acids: CATSGSSYNEQFF. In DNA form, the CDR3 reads TGTGCCACTTCGGGGTCCTCCTACAATGAGCAGTTCTTC.

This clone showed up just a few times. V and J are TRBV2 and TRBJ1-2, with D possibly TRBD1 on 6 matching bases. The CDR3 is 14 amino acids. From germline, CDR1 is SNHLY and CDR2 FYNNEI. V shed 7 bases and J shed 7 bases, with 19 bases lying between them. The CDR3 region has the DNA TGTGCCAGCATCGGGCCCCAACGAGGGGGTGGCTACACCTTC. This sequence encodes CASIGPQRGGGYTF.

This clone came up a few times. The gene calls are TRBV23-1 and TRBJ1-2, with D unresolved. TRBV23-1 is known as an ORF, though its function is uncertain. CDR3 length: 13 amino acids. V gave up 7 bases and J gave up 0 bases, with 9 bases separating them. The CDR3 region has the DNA TGCGCCAGCAATGGACTACCTAACTATGGCTACACCTTC. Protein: CASNGLPNYGYTF.

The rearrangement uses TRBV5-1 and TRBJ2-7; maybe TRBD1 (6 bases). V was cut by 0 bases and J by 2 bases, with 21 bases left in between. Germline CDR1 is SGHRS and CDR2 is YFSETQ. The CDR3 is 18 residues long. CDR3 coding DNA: TGCGCCAGCAGCTTGGGGTTGGACAGCCCAGTAATAACCTACGAGCAGTACTTC. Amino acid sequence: CASSLGLDSPVITYEQYF.

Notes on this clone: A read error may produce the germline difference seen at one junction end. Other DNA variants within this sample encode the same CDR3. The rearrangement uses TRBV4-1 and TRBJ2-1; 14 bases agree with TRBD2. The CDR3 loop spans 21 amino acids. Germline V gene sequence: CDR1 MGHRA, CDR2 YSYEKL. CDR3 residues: CASSQLPAGTSGGSTYNEQFF. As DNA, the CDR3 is TGCGCCAGCAGCCAGCTTCCTGCCGGGACTAGCGGGGGTAGCACCTACAATGAGCAATTCTTC.

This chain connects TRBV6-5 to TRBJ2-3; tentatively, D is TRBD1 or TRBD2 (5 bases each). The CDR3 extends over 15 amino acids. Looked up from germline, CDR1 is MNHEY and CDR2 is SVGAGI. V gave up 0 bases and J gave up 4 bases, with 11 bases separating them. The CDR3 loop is CASSYSPGQADTQYF. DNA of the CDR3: TGTGCCAGCAGTTACTCGCCGGGGCAGGCAGATACGCAGTATTTT.

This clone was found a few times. For the CDR3, the DNA is TGTGCCAGCAGCTTAGGTTGGGGAAATAATAACAATGAGCAGTTCTTC. Residues: CASSLGWGNNNNEQFF. The chain combines TRBV7-2 with TRBJ2-1; D gene ambiguous. Trimming removed 1 base from V and 5 bases from J, with 15 bases in between. Germline lookup yields CDR1 SGHTA and CDR2 FQGNSA. The CDR3 length is 16 residues.

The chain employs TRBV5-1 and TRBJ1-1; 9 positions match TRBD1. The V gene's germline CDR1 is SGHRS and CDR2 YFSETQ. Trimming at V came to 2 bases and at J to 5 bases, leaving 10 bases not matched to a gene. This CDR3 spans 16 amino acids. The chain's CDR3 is CASSFDRGSSGTEAFF. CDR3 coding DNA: TGCGCCAGCAGCTTCGACAGGGGGTCGAGTGGTACTGAAGCTTTCTTT.

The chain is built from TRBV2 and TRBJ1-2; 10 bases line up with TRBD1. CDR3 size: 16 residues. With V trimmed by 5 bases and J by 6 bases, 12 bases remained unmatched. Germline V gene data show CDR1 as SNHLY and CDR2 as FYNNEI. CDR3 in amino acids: CASSQGQGVWKDGYTF. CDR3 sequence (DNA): TGTGCCAGCAGTCAAGGACAGGGGGTTTGGAAAGATGGCTACACCTTC.

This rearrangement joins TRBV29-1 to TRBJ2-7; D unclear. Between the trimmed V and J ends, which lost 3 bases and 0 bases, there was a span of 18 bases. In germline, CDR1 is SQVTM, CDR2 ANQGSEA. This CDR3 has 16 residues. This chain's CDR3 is CSVESSSQAGSYEQYF. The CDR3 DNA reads TGCAGCGTTGAGAGTAGTTCGCAGGCTGGCTCCTACGAGCAGTACTTC.

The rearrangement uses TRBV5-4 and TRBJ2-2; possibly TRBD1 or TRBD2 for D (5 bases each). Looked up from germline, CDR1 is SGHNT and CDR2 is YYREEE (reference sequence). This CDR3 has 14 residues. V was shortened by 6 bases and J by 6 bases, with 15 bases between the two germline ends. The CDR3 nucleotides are TGTGCCAGCAACCCTTGGGGGTTTGCCGGGGAGCTGTTTTTT. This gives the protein CASNPWGFAGELFF.

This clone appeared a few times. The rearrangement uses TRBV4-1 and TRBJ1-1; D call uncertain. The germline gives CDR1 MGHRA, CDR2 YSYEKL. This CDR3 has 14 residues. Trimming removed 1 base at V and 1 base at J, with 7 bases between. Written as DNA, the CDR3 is TGCGCCAGCAGCCAAGTAGGCCAGAACACTGAAGCTTTCTTT. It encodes CASSQVGQNTEAFF.

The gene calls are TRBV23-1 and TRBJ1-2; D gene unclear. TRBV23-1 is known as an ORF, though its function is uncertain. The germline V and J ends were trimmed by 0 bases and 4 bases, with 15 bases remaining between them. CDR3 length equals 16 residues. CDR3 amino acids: CASSQSARLGGYGYTF. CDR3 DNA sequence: TGCGCCAGCAGTCAATCGGCCAGGCTAGGAGGCTATGGCTACACCTTC.

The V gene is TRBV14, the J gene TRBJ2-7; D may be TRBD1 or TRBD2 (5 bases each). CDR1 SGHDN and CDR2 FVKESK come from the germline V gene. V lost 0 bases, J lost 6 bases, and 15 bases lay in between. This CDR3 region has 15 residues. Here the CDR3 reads CASSQDRSGRGEQYF. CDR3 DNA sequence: TGTGCCAGCAGCCAAGACCGATCGGGACGAGGCGAGCAGTACTTC.

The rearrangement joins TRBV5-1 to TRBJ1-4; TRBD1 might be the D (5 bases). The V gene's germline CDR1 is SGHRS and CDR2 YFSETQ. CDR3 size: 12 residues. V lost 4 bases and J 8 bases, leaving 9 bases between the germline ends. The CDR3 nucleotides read TGCGCCAGCAGCGAGGGGAGCGAAAAACTGTTTTTT. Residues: CASSEGSEKLFF.

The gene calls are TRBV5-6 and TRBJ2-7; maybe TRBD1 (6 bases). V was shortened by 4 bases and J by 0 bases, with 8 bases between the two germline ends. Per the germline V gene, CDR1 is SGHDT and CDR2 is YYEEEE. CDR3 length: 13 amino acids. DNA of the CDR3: TGTGCCAGCAGCCCGGACAGCTCCTACGAGCAGTACTTC. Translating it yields CASSPDSSYEQYF.

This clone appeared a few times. CDR3 sequence: CASSQEVRQEQYF. DNA for the CDR3: TGTGCCAGCAGCCAAGAGGTCCGTCAGGAGCAGTACTTC. The rearrangement links TRBV4-2 to TRBJ2-7; D gene ambiguous. This CDR3 comprises 13 residues. The germline CDR1 and CDR2 sequences are LGHNA and YNFKEQ. Trimming took 0 bases from V and 7 from J, leaving 10 bases between them.

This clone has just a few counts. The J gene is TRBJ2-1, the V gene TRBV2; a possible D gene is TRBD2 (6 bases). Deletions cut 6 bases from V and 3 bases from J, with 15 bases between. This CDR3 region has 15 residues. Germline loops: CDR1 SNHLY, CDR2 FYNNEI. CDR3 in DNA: TGTGCCAGCAGCCCTAGAACTAGCCTCTACAATGAGCAGTTCTTC. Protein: CASSPRTSLYNEQFF.